This is a list of T cell receptor beta chains from one sample in a study of breast tumors, draining lymph nodes, adjacent tissues. MiXCR, applied by TCRdb to the multiplex PCR reads, yields one record per CDR3 protein. The profile shows 150,000 to 200,000 distinct CDR3 sequences, 25% to 40% of them singletons. Material for sequencing was axillary lymph node tissue. These receptors came from a female donor with breast cancer. Some clones in this sample may be carry-over from other donors' samples. Each CDR3 is given with its conserved first and last residue. The order of the fields is D gene, V gene, clone size, J gene, CDR3 DNA, CDR3 protein. The D gene is left open where the match is weak. Not every row has a clone size; where given, it reads once, few, many or a size class.

TRBD1	TRBV5-6	many	TRBJ1-5	TGTGCCAGCAGCTTGGCCAGGACAGGGCGGTTCGATCAGCCCCAGCATTTT	CASSLARTGRFDQPQHF
.	TRBV6-1	.	TRBJ1-2	TGTGCCAGCAGTGGACGAGGATATGGCTACACCTTC	CASSGRGYGYTF
.	TRBV5-6	.	TRBJ2-2	TGTGCCAGCAGCTTATTGGGTGAGAACATCGGGGAGCTGTTTTTT	CASSLLGENIGELFF
.	TRBV7-8	many	TRBJ2-7	TGTGCCAGCAGCCCCGAGGGTAGGGAGCAGTACTTC	CASSPEGREQYF
TRBD1	TRBV29-1	many	TRBJ1-1	TGCAGCGTTGAGGGACAGTTGAACACTGAAGCTTTCTTT	CSVEGQLNTEAFF
.	TRBV2	many	TRBJ2-5	TGTGCCAGCAGTGAAGCGGAGAAGAAACGAGAGACCCAGTACTTC	CASSEAEKKRETQYF
.	TRBV6-1	few	TRBJ1-4	TGTGCCAGCAGTGTCGGGGGCTCCAATGAAAAACTGTTTTTT	CASSVGGSNEKLFF
.	TRBV10-3	.	TRBJ2-7	TGTGCTACTGGACGCGGTATAGGTTACGAGCAGTACTTC	CATGRGIGYEQYF
.	TRBV7-2	many	TRBJ2-6	TGTGCCAGCAGCTTAGCAATTTCTGGTAGTTCTGGGGCCAACGTCCTGACTTTC	CASSLAISGSSGANVLTF
.	TRBV13	many	TRBJ1-2	TGTGCCAGCAGCTTAGGGGGGAATGGCTACACCTTC	CASSLGGNGYTF
.	TRBV12-3/TRBV12-4	.	TRBJ2-3	TGTGCCAGCAGTTCCCTGGGGGCAGATACGCAGTATTTT	CASSSLGADTQYF
.	TRBV20-1	.	TRBJ2-1	TGCAATACCACGGGGGGCTCCTACAATGAGCAGTTCTTT	CNTTGGSYNEQFF
.	TRBV9	many	TRBJ2-7	TGTGCCAGCAGCTTCGGGACGGAGTCCGACTACTCCTACGAGCAGTACTTC	CASSFGTESDYSYEQYF
TRBD1	TRBV29-1	few	TRBJ1-4	TGCAGCGTTGGGACAGGGGCTGAAAAACTGTTTTTT	CSVGTGAEKLFF
TRBD2	TRBV27	.	TRBJ2-1	TGTGCCAGCAGTTTGCGCCCGACTAGCGGAGCCTACAATGAGCAGTTCTTC	CASSLRPTSGAYNEQFF
TRBD2	TRBV11-3	many	TRBJ2-1	TGTGCCAGCAGCTTAGAAGGGTTGGGGACTAGGAAAGACAATGAGCAGTTCTTC	CASSLEGLGTRKDNEQFF
.	TRBV29-1	many	TRBJ2-7	TGCAGCGTGGTAGGGCGGGCCTACGAGCAGTACTTC	CSVVGRAYEQYF
.	TRBV7-8	many	TRBJ1-6	TGTGCCAGCAGCTTAGTGGCAGTCGGTAATTCACCCCTCCACTTT	CASSLVAVGNSPLHF
.	TRBV3-1	.	TRBJ1-1	TGTGCCAGCAGCCATTCGATAAAGAACACTGAAGCTTTCTTT	CASSHSIKNTEAFF
.	TRBV6-5	few	TRBJ2-1	TGTGCCAGCAGTTACGGACACGGGGATGAGCAGTTCTTC	CASSYGHGDEQFF
.	TRBV18	many	TRBJ2-2	TGTGCCAGCTCCCCCTCCCAGCACACCGGGGAGCTGTTTTTT	CASSPSQHTGELFF
TRBD2	TRBV11-3	many	TRBJ2-2	TGTGCCAGCAGCCTCGGGACTAGCAGCACCGGGGAGCTGTTTTTT	CASSLGTSSTGELFF
.	TRBV12-3/TRBV12-4	.	TRBJ2-5	TGTGCCAGCAGTTTTAGTAGCAATCAGCCCCAGTACTTC	CASSFSSNQPQYF
TRBD1	TRBV7-6	.	TRBJ2-7	TGTGCCAGCAGCTTAGAAGGGACAGGGGGCGACGAGCAGGACTTC	CASSLEGTGGDEQDF
TRBD2	TRBV11-2	many	TRBJ2-7	TGTGCCAGCAGCCTCCGTTTAGCGGGAGGCGAGCAGTACTTC	CASSLRLAGGEQYF
.	TRBV6-2/TRBV6-3	few	TRBJ2-7	TGTGCCAGCGAAACGAAGCGCCGCTACGAGCAGTACTTC	CASETKRRYEQYF
TRBD2	TRBV5-5	many	TRBJ2-2	TGTGCCAGCAGCTCGACTAGCGGGACGGCGAACACCGGGGAGCTGTTTTTT	CASSSTSGTANTGELFF
TRBD2	TRBV20-1	many	TRBJ2-7	TGCAGTGCTAGAGAGAGAGGGTCGGGACTAGCGGTGTACGAGCAGTACTTC	CSARERGSGLAVYEQYF
.	TRBV7-2	many	TRBJ2-3	TGTGCCAGCAGCTTAGTTTGGGGGAGAGTTGGAGATACGCAGTATTTT	CASSLVWGRVGDTQYF
TRBD2	TRBV20-1	.	TRBJ2-5	TGCAGTGCTAGGACCCTGCTAGCGGGAGAGACCCAGTACTTC	CSARTLLAGETQYF
TRBD2	TRBV9	.	TRBJ2-1	TGTGCCAGCAGCGTAGGAAGGCTAGCGGGGGAGTCCTACAATGAGCAGTTCTTC	CASSVGRLAGESYNEQFF
TRBD2	TRBV10-3	many	TRBJ2-1	TGTGCCATCAGTGAGGAGCTAGCGGGGTACAATGAGCAGTTCTTC	CAISEELAGYNEQFF
.	TRBV7-2	many	TRBJ1-2	TGTGCCAGCAGCTACCCCCTATTGGTAGTCCCTTTCCACGGCTACACCTTC	CASSYPLLVVPFHGYTF
.	TRBV28	.	TRBJ2-3	TGTGCCAGCAGTTCAATAAACGCGGGTACGCAGTATTTT	CASSSINAGTQYF
.	TRBV9	.	TRBJ2-5	TGTGCCAGCAGCGCCTTGGGACAGTACTTC	CASSALGQYF
.	TRBV15	many	TRBJ2-5	TGTGCCACCAATGGGGGGCAAGAGACCCAGTACTTC	CATNGGQETQYF
TRBD1	TRBV30	many	TRBJ1-3	TGTGCCTGGAGTATGGACAGGGAGGTGCACACCATATATTTT	CAWSMDREVHTIYF
TRBD1	TRBV7-8	many	TRBJ2-3	TGTGCCAGCAGTCCAGACAGGGCGGGCGATACGCAGTATTTT	CASSPDRAGDTQYF
TRBD1	TRBV4-1	many	TRBJ1-6	TGCGCCAGCAGCCGAATACAGGGGGCGCGGAATTCACCCCTCCACTTT	CASSRIQGARNSPLHF
.	TRBV11-1	many	TRBJ1-3	TGTGCCAGCAGCTTAGCAGGGGTGCCCGGAAACACCATATATTTT	CASSLAGVPGNTIYF
.	TRBV7-2	many	TRBJ2-7	TGTGCCAGCAGCTTAGACCCGCTAGCTTTGAAGGGGGAGCAGTACTTC	CASSLDPLALKGEQYF
TRBD2	TRBV30	many	TRBJ2-5	TGTGCCTGGAGTGTAGGGGGACTAGCGGGAGGGTCCGAGACCCAGTACTTC	CAWSVGGLAGGSETQYF
.	TRBV28	few	TRBJ1-3	TGTGCCAGCTCGTCAATGGTCTCTGGAAACACCATATATTTT	CASSSMVSGNTIYF
.	TRBV5-8	many	TRBJ1-2	TGTGCCAGCAGCTTGGTTTCAGGGTATTCTGGCTACACCTTC	CASSLVSGYSGYTF
.	TRBV9	.	TRBJ1-1	TGTGCCAGCAGCCCCTCTCCAGCGGGCACTGAAGCTTTCTTT	CASSPSPAGTEAFF
.	TRBV5-8	many	TRBJ2-3	TGTGCCAGCAGCTTGGGCCCGGCTAAGCAGTATTTT	CASSLGPAKQYF
.	TRBV4-1	many	TRBJ2-2	TGCGCCAGCAGCCAAGATCTGGGCAAGAACACCGGGGAGCTGTTTTTT	CASSQDLGKNTGELFF
TRBD1	TRBV2	.	TRBJ2-7	TGTGCCAGCAAGAAGGATGGGACAGGGTCCTACGAGCAGTACTTC	CASKKDGTGSYEQYF
.	TRBV5-1	.	TRBJ1-1	TGCGCCAGCAGCTTCAAAGGGAGCGAAGGCACTGAAGCTTTCTTT	CASSFKGSEGTEAFF
.	TRBV29-1	many	TRBJ1-2	TGCAGCGTTGATCCGGGCAGGGCGAGCTATGGCTACACCTTC	CSVDPGRASYGYTF
.	TRBV7-2	many	TRBJ2-6	TGTGCCAGCAGCCCCCGTGTGGGGATCTCTGGGGCCAACGTCCTGACTTTC	CASSPRVGISGANVLTF
TRBD1	TRBV20-1	.	TRBJ1-4	TGCAGTGTGAAACAGGGGGCGAGTGGGGCCAACAATGAAAAACTGTTTTTT	CSVKQGASGANNEKLFF
TRBD1	TRBV12-3/TRBV12-4	many	TRBJ2-1	TGTGCCAGCAGACCTACAGGGGCCCAATACAATGAGCAGTTCTTC	CASRPTGAQYNEQFF